This entry concerns a single T cell receptor (beta chain). Antigen specificity is unknown. Method: immunoSEQ multiplex PCR; TCRdb's copy keeps in-frame clones and lacks some. The sample carries around 66,000 clones, roughly 86% recorded once. The record originates from a study of lymphopenia after photon versus proton radiotherapy. Study findings and constraints: Photon-treated patients lost naive T cells and TCR diversity; proton-treated stayed stable.

Here the sequenced sample was peripheral blood, taken from a patient treated with photon-based radiotherapy. This receptor was identified in a man in his forties with gastric cancer.

The CDR3: CASSLAVGAFF. CDR3 DNA: TGTGCCAGCAGCTTAGCAGTCGGGGCTTTCTTT. The chain recombines TRBV7-9 with TRBJ1-1; D remains unclear. The germline gives CDR1 SEHNR, CDR2 FQNEAQ (reference sequence). This CDR3 comprises 11 residues. With 0 bases removed from V and 11 bases from J, the gap between germline ends came to 7 bases.